A single T cell receptor (beta chain) is shown here with its context. The clone's antigen remains unknown. Base qualities are not recorded, but no much larger clone differs from it by a single base. V and J lose 7 bases and 0 bases, and a span of 9 bases separates them. The germline V gene specifies WSHSY as CDR1 and SAAADI as CDR2. The CDR3 spans 13 residues, from the cysteine through the phenylalanine. Only the CDR3 DNA is retained, 39 bases long and in frame from the first base. Using the immunoSEQ hsTCRbeta Kit, TCR beta CDR3 regions were sequenced from DNA. The paper's data handling went like this. The ImmunoSEQ Analyzer was used to analyse the TCR sequencing data. T cell clonality was defined as 1 minus Pielou's evenness, calculated on productive rearrangements. To measure T cell diversity, the inverse Simpson index was applied to productive templates. T cell density was defined as TCR beta template counts normalized to usable DNA, with usable DNA estimated by amplification and sequencing of housekeeping genes. Two-sided Kruskal-Wallis tests were used to compare TCR metrics across histologic stages. TCRdb's version of the immuneACCESS table is confined to in-frame rearrangements and falls short of the full clone set. An unresolved V gene accounts for under half of the shortfall where checked; the remainder is of unknown origin. The D gene and trimming were derived from the DNA, and the V and J assignments and clone size from that table. The sample yields roughly 5,000 clones; around 80% were counted once. More than 8.5% of the sample is in the top ten clones.

Resection was performed on patients in Japan or China between about 2013 and 2018. Histologic diagnosis of each case was confirmed independently by two lung cancer pathologists on H&E slides. DNA was isolated from FFPE tissue using the AllPrep DNA/RNA FFPE Kit. The data stem from a study of immune evolution from preneoplasia to lung adenocarcinoma listed by TCRdb under 2021. At the level of the whole study: Immune contexture across lung adenocarcinoma precursors and invasive adenocarcinoma was profiled using immune gene expression, TCR sequencing and multiplex immunofluorescence. Sample size was based on specimen availability rather than a prior power calculation. Resected precursor lesions (AAH, AIS, MIA) and invasive adenocarcinomas were each compared against paired morphologically normal lung tissue. The study reported that under 120 samples were used for TCR sequencing. POLYSOLVER was used to infer class I HLA alleles from exome data, and LOHHLA was used to detect allele-specific HLA loss. In total, the cohort included some 55 patients with pulmonary nodules, all of whom underwent surgical resection. TCR sequencing data were obtained from 51 patients. The immune data were integrated with whole exome sequencing and methylation data from the same cohort of nodules.

General findings and caveats noted by the study authors: The findings reflected association rather than direct causation, and larger cohorts with long-term follow-up and longitudinal biopsies were considered necessary. Normal lung showed the highest clonality, whereas later-stage lesions appeared to have higher T cell density and diversity but lower clonality. Normal lung had the highest top T cell clone frequencies, which appeared to decline progressively from AAH through AIS, MIA and invasive adenocarcinoma. Because all patients were from Japan and China, applicability to Western populations was uncertain.

This clonotype originated in a person aged 50-75 years with lung adenocarcinoma. The source material was FFPE normal lung tissue adjacent to the tumor. Recombination linked TRBV10-2 to TRBJ1-1; the D gene assignment is ambiguous. The CDR3 reads as follows: CASTQIMNTEAFF. The sequence in DNA is TGCGCCAGCACTCAGATCATGAACACTGAAGCTTTCTTT.